The sequence of this TCR beta chain was determined in a study of OX40 agonist ivuxolimab in advanced cancers. Background on the study: Having had anti-PD-1, anti-PD-L1 or anti-CTLA-4 therapy before was allowed, and roughly 38% had some. Broader study findings: At 0.1 to 3.0 mg/kg and by week 6, clonal expansion occurred in CD4+ and CD8+ blood T cells. The study found that CD8+ T cells averaged more expanded clones than CD4+.

Germline V gene lookup returns CDR1 SEHNR and CDR2 FQNEAQ (reference sequence). This CDR3 comprises 15 residues. Trimming pared 5 bases from V and 2 bases from J, leaving 14 bases between. TCRdb's copy holds only in-frame clones and misses some; the assay was immunoSEQ multiplex PCR. The profile covers 35,000 to 45,000 clones, with less than 85% appearing a single time and 18% taken by the ten largest. On this clone itself: Its target is not known.

The TCR comes from an adult with an advanced solid tumor such as melanoma, head and neck, liver or kidney cancer. Sequencing used CD4+ or CD8+ T cells sorted from blood, obtained in a trial of the OX40 agonist ivuxolimab. The chain employs TRBV7-9 and TRBJ2-3; perhaps D is TRBD1 or TRBD2 (5 bases each). This CDR3 reads CASSPWDRNTDTQYF. The CDR3, as DNA: TGTGCCAGCAGCCCCTGGGACCGAAACACAGATACGCAGTATTTT. Together with reference TRBV7-9 and TRBJ2-3, the CDR3 gives the full variable domain: DTGVSQNPRHKITKRGQNVTFRCDPISEHNRLYWYRQTLGQGPEFLTYFQNEAQLEKSRLLSDRFSAERPKGSFSTLEIQRTEQGDSAMYLCASSPWDRNTDTQYFGPGTRLTVL.